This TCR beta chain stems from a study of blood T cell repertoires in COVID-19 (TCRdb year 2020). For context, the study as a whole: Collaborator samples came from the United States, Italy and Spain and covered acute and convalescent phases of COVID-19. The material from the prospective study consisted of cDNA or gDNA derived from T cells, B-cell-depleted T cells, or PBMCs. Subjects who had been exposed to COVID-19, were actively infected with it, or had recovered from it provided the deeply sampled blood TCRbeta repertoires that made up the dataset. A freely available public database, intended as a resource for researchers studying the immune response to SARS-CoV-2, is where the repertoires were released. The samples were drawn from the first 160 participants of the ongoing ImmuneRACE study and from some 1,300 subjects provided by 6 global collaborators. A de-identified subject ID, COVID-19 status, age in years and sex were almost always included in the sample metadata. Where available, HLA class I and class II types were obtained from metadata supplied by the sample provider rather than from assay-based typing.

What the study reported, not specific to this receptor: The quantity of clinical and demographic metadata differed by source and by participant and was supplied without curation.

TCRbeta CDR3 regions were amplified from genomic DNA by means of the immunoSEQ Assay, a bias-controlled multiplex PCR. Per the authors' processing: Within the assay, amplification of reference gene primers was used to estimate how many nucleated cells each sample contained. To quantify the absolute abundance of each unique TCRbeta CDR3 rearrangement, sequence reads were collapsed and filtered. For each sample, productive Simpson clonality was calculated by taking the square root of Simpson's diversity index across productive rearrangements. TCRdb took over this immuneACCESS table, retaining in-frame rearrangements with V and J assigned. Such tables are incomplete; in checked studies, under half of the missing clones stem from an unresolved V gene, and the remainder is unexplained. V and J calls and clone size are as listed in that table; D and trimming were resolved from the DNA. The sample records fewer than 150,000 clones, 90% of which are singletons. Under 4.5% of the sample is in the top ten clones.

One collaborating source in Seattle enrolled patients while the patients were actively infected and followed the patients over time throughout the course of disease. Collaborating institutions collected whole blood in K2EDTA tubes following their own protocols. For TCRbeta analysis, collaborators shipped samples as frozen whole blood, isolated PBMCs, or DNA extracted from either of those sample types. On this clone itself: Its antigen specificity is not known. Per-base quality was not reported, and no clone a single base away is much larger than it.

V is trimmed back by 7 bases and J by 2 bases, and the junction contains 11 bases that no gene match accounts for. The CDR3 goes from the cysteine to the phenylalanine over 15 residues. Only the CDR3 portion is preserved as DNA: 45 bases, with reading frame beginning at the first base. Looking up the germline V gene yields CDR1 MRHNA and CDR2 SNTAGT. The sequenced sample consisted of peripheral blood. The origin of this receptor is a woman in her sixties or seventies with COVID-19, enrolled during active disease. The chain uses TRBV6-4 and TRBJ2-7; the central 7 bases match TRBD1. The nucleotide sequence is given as TGTGCCAGCAATGAACCTTCCACAGGGGCCTACGAGCAGTACTTC. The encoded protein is CASNEPSTGAYEQYF.